This T cell receptor (beta chain) originates from a study of regulatory T cells in long-lasting Graves disease. Trimming removed 7 bases from V and 3 bases from J, with 10 bases in between. Germline assignment: CDR1 SEHNR and CDR2 FQNEAQ (reference sequence). The CDR3 loop spans 12 amino acids. The time point was: persistent/refractory GD, antithyroid drugs over 5 years with positive TRAb. RNA extracted from PBMCs served as the sequencing template. Patients of an endocrinology department in Xi'an, China, were included. Broader study findings: Persistent patients shared more public clonotypes (2,741) than new patients (966). Persistent disease preferred TRBV28, TRBJ1-2 and TRBJ2-5; new disease, TRBV20-1 and TRBJ2-1.

A word on this clonotype: The antigen is not known.

To make TCR beta libraries, researchers used iRepertoire HTBI primers and Arm-PCR of CDR3 regions. A single record per CDR3 protein comes from TCRdb applying MiXCR to the multiplex PCR reads. The sample gives around 510,000 distinct CDR3 sequences, less than 25% of which show up once; 7.8% is in the top ten. The receptor was isolated from a female donor with Graves disease. The V gene is TRBV7-9, the J gene TRBJ2-7; D is unclear. The source material was peripheral blood mononuclear cells (PBMCs), sampled when the disease was refractory, from a patient treated with antithyroid drugs. This CDR3 reads CASTWNSYEQYF. The CDR3 coding sequence is TGTGCCAGCACTTGGAACAGCTACGAGCAGTACTTC.